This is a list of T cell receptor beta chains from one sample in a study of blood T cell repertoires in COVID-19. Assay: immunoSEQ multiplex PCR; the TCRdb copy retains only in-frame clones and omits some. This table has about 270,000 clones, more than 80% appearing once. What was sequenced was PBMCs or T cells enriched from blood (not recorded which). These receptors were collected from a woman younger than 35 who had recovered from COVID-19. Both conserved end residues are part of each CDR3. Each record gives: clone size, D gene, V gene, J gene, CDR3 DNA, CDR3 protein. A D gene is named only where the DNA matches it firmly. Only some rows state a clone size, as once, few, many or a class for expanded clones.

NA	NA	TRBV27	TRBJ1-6	TGTGCCAGCAGTTTATTAGAAAATAATTCACCCCTCCACTTT	CASSLLENNSPLHF
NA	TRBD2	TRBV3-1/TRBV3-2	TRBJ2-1	TGTGCCAGCAAAGCGGGGGGGCCCTACAATGAGCAGTTCTTC	CASKAGGPYNEQFF
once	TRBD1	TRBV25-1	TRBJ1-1	TGTGCCAGCAGGGGACAGGGGGACACTGAAGCTTTCTTT	CASRGQGDTEAFF
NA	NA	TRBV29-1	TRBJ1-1	TGCAGCGTCATGCACCGCATACAGAGGAACACTGAAGCTTTCTTT	CSVMHRIQRNTEAFF
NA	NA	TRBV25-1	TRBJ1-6	TGTGCCAGCAGTGAGCGCAGGGAAGATTCACCCCTCCACTTT	CASSERREDSPLHF
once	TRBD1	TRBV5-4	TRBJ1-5	TGTGCCAGCAGCCCCGACAGGGGGCTCGGTCAGCCCCAGCATTTT	CASSPDRGLGQPQHF
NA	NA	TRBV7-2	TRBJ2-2	TGTGCCAGCAGCTTACAACTAGTGGCTGCCGGGGAGCTGTTTTTT	CASSLQLVAAGELFF
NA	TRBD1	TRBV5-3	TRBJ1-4	TGTGCCAGAAGCTCGCGACAGGGAGGCGCGGAAAAACTGTTTTTT	CARSSRQGGAEKLFF
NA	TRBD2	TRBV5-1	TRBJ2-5	TGCGCCAGCAGTGTAGCGGGGGGGCTGGTAGAGACCCAGTACTTC	CASSVAGGLVETQYF
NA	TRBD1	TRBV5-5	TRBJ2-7	TGTGCCAGCAGCCCGGGACGACAGGGGGCGGTTTACGAGCAGTACTTC	CASSPGRQGAVYEQYF
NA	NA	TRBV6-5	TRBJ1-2	TGTGCCAGCAGTTACCTTCAGACAGACAACTATGGCTACACCTTC	CASSYLQTDNYGYTF
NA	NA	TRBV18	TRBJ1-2	TGTGCCAGCTCAGCGGACTTAAATGGGGGCTACACCTTC	CASSADLNGGYTF
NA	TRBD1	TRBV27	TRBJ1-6	TGTGCCAGCACCACCCTCTCGGGACAGGGCTTCCCCCTCCACTTT	CASTTLSGQGFPLHF
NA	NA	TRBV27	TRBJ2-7	TGTGCCAGCAGTTTAGAGGGAGGAATCTCCGAGCAGTACTTC	CASSLEGGISEQYF
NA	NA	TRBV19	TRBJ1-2	TGTGCCAGTAGAAAACAGGACCAACCTTATGGCTACACCTTC	CASRKQDQPYGYTF
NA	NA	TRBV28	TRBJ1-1	TGTGCCAGCAGTTTCCCAGGGATTGAAGCTTTCTTT	CASSFPGIEAFF
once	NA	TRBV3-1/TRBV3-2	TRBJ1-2	TGTGCCAGCAGTCACCTCAACAACAGGGCCTATGGCTACACCTTC	CASSHLNNRAYGYTF
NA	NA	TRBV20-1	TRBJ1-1	TGCAGTGCTGACGAGAGGCAAGCTTTCTTT	CSADERQAFF
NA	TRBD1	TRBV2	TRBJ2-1	TGTGCCAGCAGTTCGGGACAGGGTAGTTACAATGAGCAGTTCTTC	CASSSGQGSYNEQFF
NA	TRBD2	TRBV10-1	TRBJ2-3	TGCGCCAGCAGTGGAGGCGCGGGAGACACAGATACGCAGTATTTT	CASSGGAGDTDTQYF
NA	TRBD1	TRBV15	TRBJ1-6	TGTGCCACCAGCAGAGGGGGACAGGGGAATTCACCCCTCCACTTT	CATSRGGQGNSPLHF
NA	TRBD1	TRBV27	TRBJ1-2	TGTGCCAGACCGACAGGGAATGGCTACACCTTC	CARPTGNGYTF
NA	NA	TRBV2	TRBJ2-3	TGTGCCAGCAGTGGAGTAAGCGTCGGGGATACGCAGTATTTT	CASSGVSVGDTQYF
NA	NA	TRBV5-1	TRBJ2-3	TGCGCCAGCAGGCCGGGAGTCGGGGATACGCAGTATTTT	CASRPGVGDTQYF
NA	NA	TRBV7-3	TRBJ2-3	TGTGCCAGCACCTTGGGCGGGGTCACAGATACGCAGTATTTT	CASTLGGVTDTQYF
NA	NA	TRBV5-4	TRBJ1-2	TGTGCCAGCAGCTTGACGCGGCAAAACTATGGCTACACCTTC	CASSLTRQNYGYTF
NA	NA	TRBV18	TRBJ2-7	TGTGCCAGCTCACCACTAGGGCAAGGGGACGAGCAGTACTTC	CASSPLGQGDEQYF
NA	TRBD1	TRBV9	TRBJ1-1	TGTGCCAGCAGCGCCCCGGGACAGGGCATGAACACTGAAGCTTTCTTT	CASSAPGQGMNTEAFF
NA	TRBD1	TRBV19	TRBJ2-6	TGTGCCAGTCAGACAGGGAACGGGGCCAACGTCCTGACTTTC	CASQTGNGANVLTF
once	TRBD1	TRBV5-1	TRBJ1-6	TGCGCCAGCAGCCCCACGACAGGGACCTATAATTCACCCCTCCACTTT	CASSPTTGTYNSPLHF
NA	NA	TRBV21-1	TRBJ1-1	TGTGCCAGCAGCAAAAAGTCCGGTGGTGGGAGCTTGACTGCTTTCTTT	CASSKKSGGGSLTAFF
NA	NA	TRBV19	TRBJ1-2	TGTGCCAGTAGAGGGGCAGGGCCGAGCTATGGCTACACCTTC	CASRGAGPSYGYTF
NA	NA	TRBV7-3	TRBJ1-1	TGTGCCAGCAGCATGCTAATGAACACTGAAGCTTTCTTT	CASSMLMNTEAFF
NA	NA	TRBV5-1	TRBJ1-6	TGCGCCAGCAGCTTCGGGGAGGGGAATTCACCCCTCCACTTT	CASSFGEGNSPLHF
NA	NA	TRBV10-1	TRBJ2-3	TGCGCCAGCAGTGAACAAGGGAGCGTCAGCACAGATACGCAGTATTTT	CASSEQGSVSTDTQYF
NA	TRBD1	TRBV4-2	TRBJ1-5	TGTGCCAGCAGCCAAGGGACAGGGGTTCAGCCCCAGCATTTT	CASSQGTGVQPQHF
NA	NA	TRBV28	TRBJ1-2	TGTGCCAGCAGGTCAAACAGGGTTGGCTATGGCTACACCTTC	CASRSNRVGYGYTF
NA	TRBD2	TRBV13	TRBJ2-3	TGTGCCAGCAGCTCCCGGACTAGCGGGGGGGCGCATAGGACAGATACGCAGTATTTT	CASSSRTSGGAHRTDTQYF
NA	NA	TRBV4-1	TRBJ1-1	TGCGCCAGCAGCCAAGGTATGGTAGGGGTAGGGACTAACACTGAAGCTTTCTTT	CASSQGMVGVGTNTEAFF
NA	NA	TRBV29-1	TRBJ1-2	TGCAGCGCCCAGGGTCCGAGCTATGGCTACACCTTC	CSAQGPSYGYTF
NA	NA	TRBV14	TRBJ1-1	TGTGCCAGCAGCCCCCCTCGTGGAGGGGTGCTCGCTGAAGCTTTCTTT	CASSPPRGGVLAEAFF
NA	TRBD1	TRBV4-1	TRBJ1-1	TGCGCCAGCAGCCAAGATCAGGGGGCTACTGAAGCTTTCTTT	CASSQDQGATEAFF
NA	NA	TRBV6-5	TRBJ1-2	TGTGCCAGCAACAAGGGGGGGACACCTAACTATGGCTACACCTTC	CASNKGGTPNYGYTF
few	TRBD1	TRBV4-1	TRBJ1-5	TGCGCCAGCAGCCAAGAGACAGGGGGCAATCAGCCCCAGCATTTT	CASSQETGGNQPQHF
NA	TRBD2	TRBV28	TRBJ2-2	TGTGCCAGCTCCGGCTCGGGGGGGATTTTGAGTTCTAGCGGGGAGCTGTTTTTT	CASSGSGGILSSSGELFF
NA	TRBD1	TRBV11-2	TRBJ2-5	TGTGCCAGCAGCTTGGGACAGGGGGTACAAGAGACCCAGTACTTC	CASSLGQGVQETQYF
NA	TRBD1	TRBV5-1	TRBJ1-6	TGCGCCAGCAGCTTCACCCGGGACAGCCTAAATAATTCACCCCTCCACTTT	CASSFTRDSLNNSPLHF
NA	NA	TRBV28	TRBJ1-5	TGTGCCAGCGGCCACCAGCCCCAGCATTTT	CASGHQPQHF
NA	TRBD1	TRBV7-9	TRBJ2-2	TGTGCCAGCAGCCTGACAGGGGCCGGGGAGCTGTTTTTT	CASSLTGAGELFF
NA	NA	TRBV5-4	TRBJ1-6	TGTGCCAGCAGCTCCTATGGGCAGGCATCACCCCTCCACTTT	CASSSYGQASPLHF